The 19 T cell receptor beta chains listed next were all sequenced from one sample in a study of OX40 agonist ivuxolimab in advanced cancers. Here immunoSEQ multiplex PCR was the method, and the copy in TCRdb shows in-frame clones only, minus some. The table records tens of thousands of clones, over 75% of them present only once. Sample: CD4+ or CD8+ T cells sorted from blood, taken in a trial of the OX40 agonist ivuxolimab. The receptors were gathered from an adult with an advanced solid tumor such as melanoma, head and neck, liver or kidney cancer.

The CDR3 here is CASKDRGRNNSPLHF. CDR3 bases: TGTGCCAGCAAGGACAGGGGGCGGAATAATTCACCCCTCCACTTT. The rearrangement uses TRBV19 and TRBJ1-6, with 11 positions matching TRBD1. CDR3 length: 15 residues. Germline V gives CDR1 LNHDA, CDR2 SQIVND (reference sequence). V lost 9 bases, J lost 5 bases, and 6 bases stayed unmatched.

This sequence joins TRBV4-3 and TRBJ2-4; 10 bases align to TRBD2. The CDR3 runs to 16 residues. V lost 2 bases, J lost 9 bases, and 10 bases stayed unmatched. The germline V gene has CDR1 LGHNA and CDR2 YSLEER. Here the CDR3 reads CASSQFSGLAGVIQYF. CDR3 in DNA: TGCGCCAGCAGCCAATTCTCGGGTCTAGCGGGAGTCATTCAGTACTTC.

The chain joins TRBV7-2 to TRBJ2-5; D gene unclear. CDR3 length: 14 amino acids. The V and J ends lost 2 bases and 1 base respectively, with 8 bases between them. The germline V gene has CDR1 SGHTA and CDR2 FQGNSA. This CDR3 is CASSLSTAQETQYF. CDR3 DNA sequence: TGTGCCAGCAGCTTAAGCACAGCCCAAGAGACCCAGTACTTC.

The genes are TRBV6-5 and TRBJ2-5; TRBD2 aligns across 11 bases. With 9 bases clipped from V and 2 bases from J, the junction kept 8 bases outside the gene matches. This CDR3 comprises 15 residues. Germline V gives CDR1 MNHEY, CDR2 SVGAGI. The CDR3 bases are TGTGCCAGATATGGGACTAGCGGAGCTCAAGAGACCCAGTACTTC. This sequence encodes CARYGTSGAQETQYF.

This chain connects TRBV5-1 to TRBJ2-7; a weak D match, TRBD1 (6 bases). The germline gives CDR1 SGHRS, CDR2 YFSETQ. V was shortened by 1 base and J by 1 base, with 12 bases between the two germline ends. The CDR3 loop spans 15 amino acids. The CDR3 nucleotides are TGCGCCAGCAGCTTGAACGGGGACACTTCCTACGAGCAGTACTTC. Its translation is CASSLNGDTSYEQYF.

The chain uses TRBV7-9 and TRBJ1-2, with 8 bases that match TRBD1. This CDR3 has 17 residues. CDR1 is SEHNR, CDR2 FQNEAQ, per germline (reference sequence). Losses at the gene ends were 5 bases for V and 8 bases for J; bases not matched to a gene: 19. CDR3 DNA sequence: TGTGCCAGCAGCCCCGGGATCCGGGACAGGAGACTTCTCGGCTACACCTTC. It translates to CASSPGIRDRRLLGYTF.

V usage is TRBV7-6 and J usage is TRBJ1-6, with a tentative D call TRBD1 (5 bases). The CDR3 extends over 13 amino acids. Deletions cut 6 bases from V and 9 bases from J, with 12 bases between. Germline values: CDR1 SGHVS, CDR2 FNYEAQ. CDR3 sequence reads: CASSRDLSSPLHF. The CDR3 nucleotides read TGTGCCAGCAGTCGGGACCTGAGTTCACCCCTCCACTTT.

This chain connects TRBV6-1 to TRBJ1-4; D call uncertain. The length of the CDR3 is 14 residues. Germline-derived CDR1 and CDR2 are MNHNS and SASEGT. Trimming left V 3 bases short and J 10 bases short, with 15 bases between. CDR3 DNA sequence: TGTGCCAGCAGTGATTGGACTTACGGAGGAAAACTGTTTTTT. It is translated as CASSDWTYGGKLFF.

This clone was detected ten times or more. The genes are TRBV7-2 and TRBJ1-2, with 8 bases matching TRBD1. With V trimmed by 5 bases and J by 4 bases, 6 bases remained unmatched. The CDR3 totals 14 residues. Germline assignment: CDR1 SGHTA and CDR2 FQGNSA. Here the CDR3 DNA reads TGTGCCAGCAGCCCGCGGGACAGGCTCTATGGCTACACCTTC. Encoded protein: CASSPRDRLYGYTF.

This clone was seen only a few times. V usage is TRBV19 and J usage is TRBJ2-1; the D is unclear. Per the germline V gene, CDR1 is LNHDA and CDR2 is SQIVND (reference sequence). The CDR3 length is 15 residues. Trimming removed 4 bases at V and 0 bases at J, with 10 bases between. In nucleotides, the CDR3 is TGTGCCAGTAGTAACACTCGGACCTCCTACAATGAGCAGTTCTTC. It codes for CASSNTRTSYNEQFF.

The chain employs TRBV30 and TRBJ1-2, with D hard to call. CDR1 GTSNPN and CDR2 SVGIG come from the germline V gene (reference sequence). The germline V and J ends were trimmed by 3 bases and 6 bases, with 11 bases remaining between them. The CDR3 has 12 amino acids. CDR3 sequence reads: CAWRPRVDGYTF. CDR3 nucleotide sequence: TGTGCCTGGAGACCCCGGGTGGATGGCTACACCTTC.

The chain recombines TRBV6-4 with TRBJ2-7, with 10 nucleotides matching TRBD1. J gave up 3 bases and V 6 bases, and 2 bases lay outside the gene matches. Germline V CDR1 and CDR2: MRHNA, SNTAGT. The CDR3 extends over 13 amino acids. CDR3 nucleotide sequence: TGTGCCAGCAGCCGGGACAGGGGCTACGAGCAGTACTTC. It specifies CASSRDRGYEQYF.

As DNA, the CDR3 is TGTGCCAGCAGCCCATTTAACGAGCAGTACTTC. Translating gives CASSPFNEQYF. The chain links TRBV6-5 to TRBJ2-7; no reliable D call. The CDR3 has 11 residues. Trimming pared 6 bases from V and 5 bases from J, leaving 8 bases between. Per the germline V gene, CDR1 is MNHEY and CDR2 is SVGAGI.

This chain connects TRBV6-5 to TRBJ2-3; a possible D gene is TRBD1 (5 bases). Germline V gene data show CDR1 as MNHEY and CDR2 as SVGAGI. The CDR3 consists of 14 residues. Trimming pared 7 bases from V and 4 bases from J, leaving 15 bases between. The CDR3 loop is CASTLGVGSDTQYF. CDR3 nucleotide sequence: TGTGCCAGCACTCTAGGGGTAGGGTCAGATACGCAGTATTTT.

The gene calls are TRBV5-1 and TRBJ1-2, with 7 nucleotides matching TRBD1. The CDR3 covers 16 residues. V gave up 1 base and J gave up 6 bases; unmatched junction bases: 12. Germline V gene data show CDR1 as SGHRS and CDR2 as YFSETQ. DNA for the CDR3: TGCGCCAGCAGCTTGAACCCTGGACAGGTCTGGGATGGCTACACCTTC. Protein: CASSLNPGQVWDGYTF.

This chain connects TRBV28 to TRBJ2-2, with 7 bases fitting TRBD1. Germline CDR1 and CDR2: MDHEN and SYDVKM. With 6 bases clipped from V and 7 bases from J, the junction kept 11 bases outside the gene matches. The CDR3 sequence is 15 residues long. The CDR3 bases are TGTGCCAGCAGCGCCCTGACAGGGCGTGACGGGGAGCTGTTTTTT. Translated: CASSALTGRDGELFF.

The chain joins TRBV7-9 to TRBJ2-3, with D uncertain. This CDR3 spans 15 amino acids. The germline CDR1 and CDR2 sequences are SEHNR and FQNEAQ (reference sequence). V gave up 1 base and J gave up 2 bases, with 10 bases separating them. The CDR3 here is CASSLDGFLTDTQYF. The DNA of the CDR3 is TGTGCCAGCAGCTTAGACGGGTTCCTCACAGATACGCAGTATTTT.

The chain carries TRBV19 and TRBJ2-2; TRBD2 might be the D (5 bases). Germline CDR1 reads LNHDA; CDR2 reads SQIVND (reference sequence). V was cut by 1 base and J by 0 bases, with 12 bases left in between. This CDR3 region has 17 residues. The CDR3 spells CASSIGRSGTNTGELFF. CDR3 nucleotide sequence: TGTGCCAGTAGTATAGGTCGATCCGGGACGAACACCGGGGAGCTGTTTTTT.

J is TRBJ2-7 and V is TRBV7-9, with 10 nucleotides matching TRBD2. CDR3 length: 17 residues. Germline V gene lookup returns CDR1 SEHNR and CDR2 FQNEAQ (reference sequence). The V segment lost 8 bases and the J segment 6 bases; nucleotides outside the gene matches: 19. The DNA of the CDR3 is TGTGCCAGCCTACACCACTTTGGGACTAGCGATCCGGCCGAGCAGTACTTC. It is translated as CASLHHFGTSDPAEQYF.